The 27 T cell receptor beta chains below come from one sample, sequenced in a study of T cell responses to AZD1222 COVID-19 vaccine. Clones were read by immunoSEQ multiplex PCR, and TCRdb kept only the in-frame ones, dropping some. The data show 95,000 to 100,000 clones, more than 85% seen once. The material sequenced was peripheral blood, taken on day 0 of AZD1222 vaccination. Receptor source: an adult in good health.

V gene TRBV3-1 (or the pseudogene TRBV3-2) combines with J gene TRBJ2-2; 11 positions match TRBD2. Germline V CDR1 and CDR2: LGHDT, YNNKEL (reference sequence). CDR3 length equals 16 residues. The trim removed 5 bases at V and 4 bases at J, leaving 6 bases unmatched. The CDR3 DNA follows: TGTGCCAGCAGCGTTCCCGGGACTAGCGGCACCGGGGAGCTGTTTTTT. Translating it yields CASSVPGTSGTGELFF.

V is TRBV5-1 and J is TRBJ1-4; TRBD1 matches 9 bases. From germline, CDR1 is SGHRS and CDR2 YFSETQ. J gave up 7 bases and V 1 base, and 11 bases lay outside the gene matches. The CDR3 contains 17 residues. The DNA of the CDR3 is TGCGCCAGCAGCTTGAATAGACCGGGACAGGGACGTGAAAAACTGTTTTTT. It encodes CASSLNRPGQGREKLFF.

The chain uses TRBV5-6 and TRBJ2-3; tentative D call: TRBD1 (5 bases). Germline-derived CDR1 and CDR2 are SGHDT and YYEEEE. The CDR3 is 14 residues long. V lost 0 bases and J lost 0, with 5 bases in between. The DNA for the CDR3 is TGTGCCAGCAGCTTGGCAGGGAGCACAGATACGCAGTATTTT. Translation: CASSLAGSTDTQYF.

This clone has only one observation. V is TRBV19 and J is TRBJ2-7, with a tentative D call TRBD2 (6 bases). Germline values: CDR1 LNHDA, CDR2 SQIVND (reference sequence). This CDR3 spans 15 amino acids. V lost 7 bases and J lost 2, with 18 bases in between. CDR3 residues: CASKPGWTGAYEQYF. In nucleotides, the CDR3 is TGTGCCAGTAAGCCTGGGTGGACGGGAGCCTACGAGCAGTACTTC.

This chain joins TRBV30 and TRBJ1-1; TRBD1 agrees at 8 bases. Germline CDR1 reads GTSNPN; CDR2 reads SVGIG (reference sequence). J lost 1 base, V lost 1 base, and 2 bases had no gene match. This CDR3 has 14 amino acids. The CDR3: CAWSAGTGNTEAFF. CDR3 nucleotides: TGTGCCTGGAGTGCCGGGACAGGGAACACTGAAGCTTTCTTT.

This clone showed up just once. The chain has TRBV19 and TRBJ1-1; no reliable D call. The length of the CDR3 is 11 residues. The germline V gene has CDR1 LNHDA and CDR2 SQIVND (reference sequence). Trimming cost V 7 bases and J 7 bases, with 10 bases left between them. The CDR3 DNA is TGTGCCAGTAACGATTACAGTGAAGCTTTCTTT. This translates into CASNDYSEAFF.

This clone was detected only once. This sequence joins TRBV2 and TRBJ2-7; a weak D match, TRBD2 (5 bases). Trimming stripped 6 bases from V and 7 bases from J, with 13 bases between. Per germline, CDR1 SNHLY and CDR2 FYNNEI. The length of the CDR3 is 12 residues. This CDR3 is CASRAEGREQYF. The CDR3 DNA reads as TGTGCCAGCAGGGCCGAGGGAAGGGAGCAGTACTTC.

The rearrangement uses TRBV5-1 and TRBJ2-4; 8 bases fit TRBD2. Trimming at V came to 4 bases and at J to 7 bases, leaving 16 bases not matched to a gene. The CDR3 sequence is 17 residues long. Looked up from germline, CDR1 is SGHRS and CDR2 is YFSETQ. The CDR3 protein is CASSPAPGGGRNNIQYF. The CDR3 DNA reads as TGCGCCAGCAGCCCAGCGCCGGGGGGCGGGAGGAATAACATTCAGTACTTC.

The chain carries TRBV2 and TRBJ1-1; D gene ambiguous. The CDR3 extends over 12 amino acids. Per germline, CDR1 SNHLY and CDR2 FYNNEI. Trimming stripped 7 bases from V and 3 bases from J, with 9 bases between. In nucleotides, the CDR3 is TGTGCCAGCACTAGGAGGGACACTGAAGCTTTCTTT. Encoded protein: CASTRRDTEAFF.

V usage is TRBV5-6 and J usage is TRBJ1-2; perhaps TRBD1 as D (6 bases). The V gene's germline CDR1 is SGHDT and CDR2 YYEEEE. The CDR3 is 15 amino acids. Trimming removed 1 base at V and 5 bases at J, with 15 bases between. The CDR3 loop is CASSLLGTKAYGYTF. The CDR3 nucleotides are TGTGCCAGCAGCTTGCTCGGGACAAAGGCTTATGGCTACACCTTC.

This clone is a singleton in its sample. The DNA of the CDR3 is TGTGCCAGTAGTAACAGTCGCGGGGAGCTGTTTTTT. Translation gives CASSNSRGELFF. The gene calls are TRBV19 and TRBJ2-2; D call uncertain. V dropped 4 bases and J dropped 7 bases, with 7 bases sitting between them. The V gene's germline CDR1 is LNHDA and CDR2 SQIVND (reference sequence). The CDR3 runs to 12 residues.

This clone was counted once. The chain recombines TRBV6-4 with TRBJ2-3; 11 nucleotides line up with TRBD2. Germline V gene lookup returns CDR1 MRHNA and CDR2 SNTAGT. The trim removed 4 bases at V and 4 bases at J, leaving 4 bases unmatched. The CDR3 loop spans 15 amino acids. The CDR3 DNA reads as TGTGCCAGCAGTGGTACTAGCGGGAGTTCAGATACGCAGTATTTT. This gives the protein CASSGTSGSSDTQYF.

The chain uses TRBV7-3 and TRBJ1-3, with D possibly matching TRBD1 (5 bases). This CDR3 region has 16 residues. V was clipped by 2 bases and J by 7 bases, with 18 bases between them. Germline V gives CDR1 SGHTA, CDR2 FQGTGA. The CDR3 is CASSLGSGPEGNTIYF. The CDR3 DNA reads as TGTGCCAGCAGCTTAGGGTCCGGGCCCGAGGGGAACACCATATATTTT.

This clone was detected a few times. This chain uses TRBV3-1 (or the pseudogene TRBV3-2) with TRBJ1-2, with D hard to call. Deletions cut 1 base from V and 6 bases from J, with 9 bases between. The germline V gene has CDR1 LGHDT and CDR2 YNNKEL (reference sequence). The length of the CDR3 is 13 residues. CDR3 in amino acids: CASSQARHDGYTF. CDR3 bases: TGTGCCAGCAGCCAAGCACGGCACGATGGCTACACCTTC.

The chain carries TRBV29-1 and TRBJ2-7, with D possibly matching TRBD1 (5 bases). This CDR3 has 10 residues. Germline CDR1 is SQVTM and CDR2 is ANQGSEA. With 3 bases removed from V and 5 bases from J, the gap between germline ends came to 5 bases. CDR3 amino acids: CSVDRDEQYF. CDR3 bases: TGCAGCGTTGACAGGGACGAGCAGTACTTC.

The chain employs TRBV10-2 and TRBJ2-1, with TRBD2 identical over 8 bases. This CDR3 is 15 amino acids long. V lost 2 bases, J lost 4 bases, and 4 bases stayed unmatched. The V gene's germline CDR1 is WSHSY and CDR2 SAAADI. In DNA form, the CDR3 reads TGCGCCAGCAGTGAGGGAATAGCGGGGTACAATGAGCAGTTCTTC. Its translation: CASSEGIAGYNEQFF.

This clone was counted a single time. The V call is TRBV10-3, the J call TRBJ1-3; D not certain. Per germline, CDR1 ENHRY and CDR2 SYGVKD. Trimming removed 0 bases from V and 4 bases from J, with 13 bases in between. This CDR3 is built from 16 residues. CDR3 nucleotides: TGTGCCATCAGTGAGTCAGGTCCCCAGGTGGGAAACACCATATATTTT. Its translation: CAISESGPQVGNTIYF.

With regard to this clone: The same CDR3 can be traced to other DNA sequences in this sample. The chain has TRBV3-1 (or the pseudogene TRBV3-2) and TRBJ2-5; no definite D call. This CDR3 contains 12 residues. CDR1 and CDR2 from the germline V gene are LGHDT and YNNKEL (reference sequence). V shed 3 bases and J shed 1 base, with 3 bases lying between them. CDR3 loop: CASSQSQETQYF. CDR3 nucleotides: TGTGCCAGCAGCCAGTCCCAAGAGACCCAGTACTTC.

The chain employs TRBV25-1 and TRBJ1-2; D perhaps matches TRBD1 (6 bases). Germline loops: CDR1 MGHDK, CDR2 SYGVNS. The CDR3 runs to 14 residues. Trimming removed 0 bases at V and 8 bases at J, with 13 bases between. This chain's CDR3 is CASSEYGGLVGYTF. CDR3 coding DNA: TGTGCCAGCAGTGAATATGGGGGGCTAGTAGGCTACACCTTC.

DNA of the CDR3: TGTGCCAGCAGCTGGGACTTAAGCTCTGGAAACACCATATATTTT. Translation: CASSWDLSSGNTIYF. This chain links TRBV5-5 with TRBJ1-3; tentatively, D is TRBD1 (5 bases). V gave up 3 bases and J gave up 0 bases, with 10 bases separating them. Germline assignment: CDR1 SGHKS and CDR2 YYEKEE (reference sequence). This CDR3 has 15 residues.

In its sample, this clone was seen once. The rearrangement links TRBV19 to TRBJ2-1; no reliable D call. The length of the CDR3 is 12 residues. Per germline, CDR1 LNHDA and CDR2 SQIVND (reference sequence). Deletions cut 3 bases from V and 8 bases from J, with 8 bases between. CDR3 DNA: TGTGCCAGTAGTATGGAAAGGGATGAGCAGTTCTTC. It is translated as CASSMERDEQFF.

The chain is built from TRBV28 and TRBJ2-2, with 7 bases lining up with TRBD2. After removal of 11 bases from V and 2 bases from J, the junction contained 14 bases not matched to a gene. This CDR3 comprises 16 residues. Germline V gene data show CDR1 as MDHEN and CDR2 as SYDVKM. The CDR3: CAARETTPFNTGELFF. CDR3 bases: TGTGCCGCGCGGGAGACCACCCCCTTCAACACCGGGGAGCTGTTTTTT.

This clone is a singleton in its sample. The chain links TRBV2 to TRBJ2-7; 9 nucleotides line up with TRBD1. V lost 9 bases, J lost 2 bases, and 2 bases stayed unmatched. Germline V CDR1 and CDR2: SNHLY, FYNNEI. The CDR3 has 12 residues. The DNA for the CDR3 is TGTGCCAGGGGGGACAGGGCCTACGAGCAGTACTTC. Translating it yields CARGDRAYEQYF.

The rearrangement joins TRBV29-1 to TRBJ1-1; no firm D call. Trimming pared 1 base from V and 1 base from J, leaving 7 bases between. In germline, CDR1 is SQVTM, CDR2 ANQGSEA. There are 13 residues in the CDR3. CDR3 sequence: CSVEGQRNTEAFF. CDR3 nucleotides: TGCAGCGTTGAAGGGCAGAGGAACACTGAAGCTTTCTTT. The full variable domain, in which reference TRBV29-1 and TRBJ1-1 provide the parts outside the CDR3, is SAVISQKPSRDICQRGTSLTIQCQVDSQVTMMFWYRQQPGQSLTLIATANQGSEATYESGFVIDKFPISRPNLTFSTLTVSNMSPEDSSIYLCSVEGQRNTEAFFGQGTRLTVV.

The chain combines TRBV29-1 with TRBJ2-2; TRBD1 matches at 8 bases. V was clipped by 4 bases and J by 6 bases; unmatched bases: 4. There are 13 residues in the CDR3. The V gene's germline CDR1 is SQVTM and CDR2 ANQGSEA. The CDR3 sequence is CSVARQGSGELFF. In DNA form, the CDR3 reads TGCAGCGTTGCTCGACAGGGGTCCGGGGAGCTGTTTTTT.

J is TRBJ2-2 and V is TRBV30; TRBD2 is a possible D gene (6 bases). Germline V lookup: CDR1 GTSNPN, CDR2 SVGIG (reference sequence). The V end was cut by 2 bases, the J end by 8 bases, with 18 bases between. The CDR3 runs 15 residues. The CDR3 is CAWSRSGTLMGELFF. CDR3 DNA sequence: TGTGCCTGGAGTAGGTCAGGGACTTTGATGGGGGAGCTGTTTTTT.

The chain recombines TRBV29-1 with TRBJ2-3; 7 bases match TRBD2. Germline V gene data show CDR1 as SQVTM and CDR2 as ANQGSEA. The V gene end was trimmed by 4 bases and the J gene end by 1 base; junction bases not matched to a gene: 2. The CDR3 totals 13 residues. The CDR3 loop reads CSVVGGGTDTQYF. CDR3 bases: TGCAGCGTTGTTGGGGGGGGCACAGATACGCAGTATTTT.